These T cell receptor beta chains were read from a single sample in a study of T cell responses to AZD1222 COVID-19 vaccine. Profiling relied on immunoSEQ multiplex PCR, and the TCRdb table lists in-frame clones only, not all of them. The data contain over 100,000 clones, 91% of them seen just once; the ten biggest clones take up roughly 7%. Sequencing used peripheral blood, obtained on day 0 of AZD1222 vaccination. These receptors all come from an adult in good health. The CDR3 runs from the conserved cysteine through the conserved F or W. The order of the fields is J gene, clone size, V gene, D gene, CDR3 protein, CDR3 DNA. The D gene is left open where the match is weak. The size field is filled for only some rows; it gives once, few, many or a size class.

j_gene: TRBJ1-2; abundance: .; v_gene: TRBV6-5; d_gene: TRBD1; CDR3aa: CASSYGRGNYGYTF; CDR3nt: TGTGCCAGCAGTTATGGCAGGGGGAACTATGGCTACACCTTC
j_gene: TRBJ2-5; abundance: .; v_gene: TRBV10-2; d_gene: .; CDR3aa: CASRDPRDVTQYF; CDR3nt: TGCGCCAGCAGGGACCCCAGGGATGTGACCCAGTACTTC
j_gene: TRBJ2-7; abundance: .; v_gene: TRBV7-7; d_gene: TRBD2; CDR3aa: CASSRRLAPFYEQYF; CDR3nt: TGTGCCAGCAGCCGCAGACTAGCGCCATTCTACGAGCAGTACTTC
j_gene: TRBJ1-4; abundance: .; v_gene: TRBV20-1; d_gene: .; CDR3aa: CSAPQGRKLFF; CDR3nt: TGCAGTGCACCACAGGGCCGAAAACTGTTTTTT
j_gene: TRBJ1-5; abundance: .; v_gene: TRBV19; d_gene: .; CDR3aa: CASSLPGIGVSGNQPQHF; CDR3nt: TGTGCCAGTAGTCTCCCCGGGATTGGGGTTTCGGGCAATCAGCCCCAGCATTTT
j_gene: TRBJ1-5; abundance: once; v_gene: TRBV27; d_gene: .; CDR3aa: CASSADSNQPQHF; CDR3nt: TGTGCCAGCAGTGCAGATAGCAATCAGCCCCAGCATTTT
j_gene: TRBJ1-4; abundance: .; v_gene: TRBV5-1; d_gene: .; CDR3aa: CASSSQTGEKLFF; CDR3nt: TGCGCCAGCAGCTCCCAGACAGGAGAAAAACTGTTTTTT
j_gene: TRBJ1-2; abundance: .; v_gene: TRBV9; d_gene: TRBD1; CDR3aa: CASSAYRGAWGGYTF; CDR3nt: TGTGCCAGCAGCGCCTACAGGGGCGCCTGGGGTGGCTACACCTTC
j_gene: TRBJ1-5; abundance: .; v_gene: TRBV7-8; d_gene: .; CDR3aa: CASSPTLDGNQPQHF; CDR3nt: TGTGCCAGCAGCCCGACCCTCGACGGGAATCAGCCCCAGCATTTT
j_gene: TRBJ1-3; abundance: once; v_gene: TRBV19; d_gene: .; CDR3aa: CASSTQASVGNTIYF; CDR3nt: TGTGCCAGTAGTACCCAGGCGTCAGTTGGAAACACCATATATTTT
j_gene: TRBJ2-5; abundance: .; v_gene: TRBV6-6; d_gene: TRBD2; CDR3aa: CASSVAGGQETQYF; CDR3nt: TGTGCCAGCAGTGTAGCGGGGGGGCAAGAGACCCAGTACTTC
j_gene: TRBJ2-7; abundance: .; v_gene: TRBV3-1/TRBV3-2; d_gene: .; CDR3aa: CASSQGLYEQYF; CDR3nt: TGTGCCAGCAGCCAAGGGCTCTACGAGCAGTACTTC
j_gene: TRBJ1-2; abundance: .; v_gene: TRBV5-1; d_gene: .; CDR3aa: CASSLSPNSNSRGYTF; CDR3nt: TGCGCCAGCAGCTTGTCGCCTAACTCTAATTCTAGGGGCTACACCTTC
j_gene: TRBJ2-2; abundance: .; v_gene: TRBV30; d_gene: .; CDR3aa: CAWSVQLGTGELFF; CDR3nt: TGTGCCTGGAGTGTTCAACTAGGCACCGGGGAGCTGTTTTTT
j_gene: TRBJ1-5; abundance: .; v_gene: TRBV7-6; d_gene: .; CDR3aa: CASSTPPGQSNQPQHF; CDR3nt: TGTGCCAGCAGCACCCCTCCTGGACAGAGCAATCAGCCCCAGCATTTT
j_gene: TRBJ2-1; abundance: .; v_gene: TRBV25-1; d_gene: .; CDR3aa: CASSEGGAGRYNEQFF; CDR3nt: TGTGCCAGCAGTGAAGGGGGGGCGGGACGATACAATGAGCAGTTCTTC
j_gene: TRBJ1-6; abundance: .; v_gene: TRBV5-1; d_gene: .; CDR3aa: CASSLEGMGDSPLHF; CDR3nt: TGCGCCAGCAGCTTGGAAGGGATGGGGGATTCACCCCTCCACTTT
j_gene: TRBJ2-5; abundance: .; v_gene: TRBV7-8; d_gene: .; CDR3aa: CASSLASVETQYF; CDR3nt: TGTGCCAGCAGCTTAGCGTCGGTAGAGACCCAGTACTTC
j_gene: TRBJ1-5; abundance: .; v_gene: TRBV7-2; d_gene: TRBD1; CDR3aa: CASSLDYGQGHQPQHF; CDR3nt: TGTGCCAGCAGCTTAGATTATGGACAGGGCCATCAGCCCCAGCATTTT
j_gene: TRBJ2-1; abundance: .; v_gene: TRBV4-1; d_gene: .; CDR3aa: CASSHLGDYEQFF; CDR3nt: TGCGCCAGCAGCCATCTAGGGGATTATGAGCAGTTCTTC
j_gene: TRBJ1-2; abundance: .; v_gene: TRBV29-1; d_gene: .; CDR3aa: CSVEDLGAGTGYGYTF; CDR3nt: TGCAGCGTTGAAGATCTAGGCGCAGGAACGGGTTATGGCTACACCTTC
j_gene: TRBJ2-5; abundance: .; v_gene: TRBV7-2; d_gene: .; CDR3aa: CASSPEVRRLQETQYF; CDR3nt: TGTGCCAGCAGCCCAGAAGTCAGGAGACTTCAAGAGACCCAGTACTTC
j_gene: TRBJ2-2; abundance: .; v_gene: TRBV5-1; d_gene: TRBD2; CDR3aa: CASSWTAGVTGELFF; CDR3nt: TGCGCCAGCAGCTGGACCGCGGGAGTAACCGGGGAGCTGTTTTTT
j_gene: TRBJ2-7; abundance: .; v_gene: TRBV5-4; d_gene: TRBD1; CDR3aa: CASSAGTGYEQYF; CDR3nt: TGTGCCAGCAGCGCCGGGACAGGCTACGAGCAGTACTTC
j_gene: TRBJ1-1; abundance: .; v_gene: TRBV6-2/TRBV6-3; d_gene: .; CDR3aa: CASSSSLNTEAFF; CDR3nt: TGTGCCAGCAGTTCCTCCCTCAACACTGAAGCTTTCTTT
j_gene: TRBJ1-1; abundance: .; v_gene: TRBV6-2/TRBV6-3; d_gene: .; CDR3aa: CASSNGGNMNTEAFF; CDR3nt: TGTGCCAGCAGCAATGGGGGCAACATGAACACTGAAGCTTTCTTT
j_gene: TRBJ1-4; abundance: .; v_gene: TRBV5-4; d_gene: .; CDR3aa: CASSKDLNEKLFF; CDR3nt: TGTGCCAGCAGCAAGGACCTTAATGAAAAACTGTTTTTT
j_gene: TRBJ2-3; abundance: .; v_gene: TRBV5-1; d_gene: TRBD2; CDR3aa: CASDAAGGGTDTQYF; CDR3nt: TGCGCCAGCGACGCGGCGGGAGGAGGGACAGATACGCAGTATTTT
j_gene: TRBJ1-4; abundance: .; v_gene: TRBV6-5; d_gene: TRBD1; CDR3aa: CASSYAGTGHEKLFF; CDR3nt: TGTGCCAGCAGTTACGCCGGGACAGGGCACGAAAAACTGTTTTTT